The T cell receptor (beta chain) under discussion was sequenced for a study of blood T cell repertoires in COVID-19. Method: immunoSEQ multiplex PCR; TCRdb's copy keeps in-frame clones and lacks some. This sample has approximately 90,000 clones, with nearly 90% found just once. Germline trimming cut 4 bases from V and 1 base from J; bases unmatched to any gene: 9. Per germline, CDR1 MNHEY and CDR2 SMNVEV (reference sequence). The CDR3 extends over 17 amino acids. Sequencing used peripheral blood. The TCR originated in a man aged 50 to 60 with acute or convalescent COVID-19. The gene calls are TRBV27 and TRBJ2-1; 8 bases match TRBD1. The CDR3 DNA follows: TGTGCCAGCAGTTCGAAGACAGGGGAAAAATCCTACAATGAGCAGTTCTTC. Residues: CASSSKTGEKSYNEQFF.